The 27 T cell receptor beta chains in this list originate from one sample, sequenced in a study of blood T cell repertoires in COVID-19. Some clones are missing from TCRdb's copy, which holds only in-frame ones; the method was immunoSEQ multiplex PCR. This sample yields tens of thousands of clones, of which approximately 85% are seen a single time; 12% belongs to the top ten. Sequences were obtained from peripheral blood. These receptors were obtained from a human donor in a cohort sampled during active COVID-19.

The chain couples TRBV7-9 to TRBJ2-3; TRBD2 matches at 8 bases. CDR1 SEHNR and CDR2 FQNEAQ come from the germline V gene (reference sequence). This CDR3 has 16 amino acids. Trimming took 4 bases from V and 2 from J; bases not matched to a gene: 8. The CDR3 DNA reads TGTGCCAGCAGCTCCACTCGCGGGGGGTCCACAGATACGCAGTATTTT. Amino acids: CASSSTRGGSTDTQYF. The full variable domain, in which reference TRBV7-9 and TRBJ2-3 provide the parts outside the CDR3, is DTGVSQNPRHKITKRGQNVTFRCDPISEHNRLYWYRQTLGQGPEFLTYFQNEAQLEKSRLLSDRFSAERPKGSFSTLEIQRTEQGDSAMYLCASSSTRGGSTDTQYFGPGTRLTVL.

The chain links TRBV6-6 to TRBJ2-3; 9 bases fit TRBD1. From germline, CDR1 is MNHNY and CDR2 SVGAGI (reference sequence). After removal of 5 bases from V and 3 bases from J, the junction contained 6 bases not matched to a gene. The CDR3 length is 15 residues. CDR3 sequence reads: CASSARGQGTDTQYF. The DNA of the CDR3 is TGTGCCAGCAGTGCCCGAGGACAGGGGACAGATACGCAGTATTTT.

The genes are TRBV19 and TRBJ2-7; D possibly corresponds to TRBD1 (5 bases). The CDR3 is 15 residues long. Germline V gene data show CDR1 as LNHDA and CDR2 as SQIVND (reference sequence). V lost 2 bases to trimming and J lost 0 bases, with 11 bases between them. CDR3 sequence (DNA): TGTGCCAGTAGTATACGCGCAGGGAACTCCTACGAGCAGTACTTC. Translated: CASSIRAGNSYEQYF.

The rearrangement joins TRBV4-1 to TRBJ1-6; TRBD1 might be the D (6 bases). The CDR3 consists of 14 residues. The V gene lost 3 bases and the J gene lost 6 bases, with 9 bases spanning the gap. Germline CDR1 is MGHRA and CDR2 is YSYEKL. This CDR3 reads CASSQDSRNSPLHF. CDR3 nucleotides: TGCGCCAGCAGCCAGGACAGTCGTAATTCACCCCTCCACTTT.

V gene TRBV13 combines with J gene TRBJ2-7; no definite D call. Germline CDR1 and CDR2: PRHDT and FYEKMQ (reference sequence). V was trimmed by 0 bases and J by 5 bases, leaving 8 bases between them. The CDR3 consists of 13 residues. The CDR3: CASSLGAGDEQYF. Written as DNA, the CDR3 is TGTGCCAGCAGCTTAGGGGCAGGCGACGAGCAGTACTTC.

CDR3 in amino acids: CASSIATDRPYEQYF. The DNA for the CDR3 is TGTGCCAGCAGTATCGCGACAGACCGCCCTTACGAGCAGTACTTC. This chain joins TRBV27 and TRBJ2-7; weak D call: TRBD1 (5 bases). This CDR3 has 15 residues. The germline V and J ends were trimmed by 5 bases and 4 bases, with 18 bases remaining between them. Per germline, CDR1 MNHEY and CDR2 SMNVEV (reference sequence).

This sequence joins TRBV3-1 (or the pseudogene TRBV3-2) and TRBJ1-4; D possibly corresponds to TRBD1 (6 bases). This CDR3 contains 15 residues. Germline V CDR1 and CDR2: LGHDT, YNNKEL (reference sequence). Trimming removed 1 base at V and 4 bases at J, with 10 bases between. The CDR3 nucleotides read TGTGCCAGCAGCCAAGTGGGCAGGGGTAATGAAAAACTGTTTTTT. The encoded protein is CASSQVGRGNEKLFF.

V usage is TRBV6-6 and J usage is TRBJ2-3; 8 bases agree with TRBD1. Germline-derived CDR1 and CDR2 are MNHNY and SVGAGI (reference sequence). The CDR3 runs 15 residues. V was clipped by 6 bases and J by 0 bases; unmatched bases: 5. The CDR3 sequence: CASRPQGASTDTQYF. CDR3 nucleotide sequence: TGTGCCAGCAGGCCGCAGGGGGCCAGCACAGATACGCAGTATTTT.

The chain recombines TRBV23-1 with TRBJ2-3; 7 nucleotides agree with TRBD2. TRBV23-1 is marked as an open reading frame, function uncertain. Trimming at V came to 2 bases and at J to 0 bases, leaving 5 bases not matched to a gene. This CDR3 has 16 residues. The CDR3 DNA reads as TGCGCCAGCAGTCAACCGGGGGGACCTAGCACAGATACGCAGTATTTT. It codes for CASSQPGGPSTDTQYF.

The chain joins TRBV28 to TRBJ1-1; the match to TRBD1 covers 7 bases. The CDR3 consists of 15 residues. CDR1 and CDR2 (germline): MDHEN, SYDVKM. V shed 7 bases, J shed 2 bases, and the junction held 10 bases outside the gene matches. This CDR3 reads CASTDSGTVNTEAFF. The DNA for the CDR3 is TGTGCCAGCACCGATTCCGGGACAGTTAACACTGAAGCTTTCTTT.

The V call is TRBV29-1, the J call TRBJ1-1; D remains ambiguous. Germline-derived CDR1 and CDR2 are SQVTM and ANQGSEA. The V and J ends lost 5 bases and 1 base respectively, with 8 bases between them. There are 12 residues in the CDR3. CDR3 amino acids: CSVYSGNTEAFF. CDR3 coding DNA: TGCAGCGTTTATTCCGGGAACACTGAAGCTTTCTTT. The variable domain in full, completed from reference TRBV29-1 and TRBJ1-1, reads SAVISQKPSRDICQRGTSLTIQCQVDSQVTMMFWYRQQPGQSLTLIATANQGSEATYESGFVIDKFPISRPNLTFSTLTVSNMSPEDSSIYLCSVYSGNTEAFFGQGTRLTVV.

This clone was seen only once. The chain couples TRBV9 to TRBJ2-7; TRBD2 matches at 16 bases. The V gene's germline CDR1 is SGDLS and CDR2 YYNGEE. With 4 bases clipped from V and 1 base from J, the junction kept 2 bases outside the gene matches. The CDR3 contains 16 residues. The CDR3 loop reads CASSSGLAGGSYEQYF. For the CDR3, the DNA is TGTGCCAGCAGCTCGGGACTAGCGGGGGGGTCCTACGAGCAGTACTTC.

The CDR3 DNA reads as TGTGCCAGTAGGGGGACCTCGACAGGGGGCAAGGACACTGAAGCTTTCTTT. Translating it yields CASRGTSTGGKDTEAFF. V and J are TRBV19 and TRBJ1-1, with 10 bases lining up with TRBD1. This CDR3 is built from 17 residues. The germline CDR1 and CDR2 sequences are LNHDA and SQIVND (reference sequence). V lost 6 bases, J lost 3 bases, and 13 bases stayed unmatched.

By its share, this clone is medium-sized. This chain links TRBV21-1 with TRBJ1-4. TRBV21-1 has pseudogene status. There are 12 residues in the CDR3. The CDR3 nucleotides read TGTGCCAGCAGCAAGTCTTGTGAAAAACTGTTTTTT. This gives the protein CASSKSCEKLFF.

CDR3 DNA: TGTGCCAGCACGGTTGGGGAATCAGGGGAGCAGTTCTTC. This sequence encodes CASTVGESGEQFF. The chain joins TRBV2 to TRBJ2-1, with D maybe TRBD1 (5 bases). The germline CDR1 and CDR2 sequences are SNHLY and FYNNEI. CDR3 length equals 13 residues. The V end lost 7 bases, the J end lost 10 bases, and 17 bases lay between the germline ends.

On this clone itself: Other nucleotide sequences in the sample specify the same CDR3. This chain uses TRBV18 with TRBJ1-1; a possible D gene is TRBD1 (5 bases). The CDR3 spans 14 residues. Per germline, CDR1 KGHSH and CDR2 LQKENI. V lost 3 bases to trimming and J lost 1 base, with 9 bases between them. The CDR3 sequence is CASSPARENTEAFF. The CDR3 DNA reads as TGTGCCAGCTCACCGGCCAGGGAGAACACTGAAGCTTTCTTT.

V gene TRBV5-5 combines with J gene TRBJ2-7; TRBD1 is a possible D gene (6 bases). In germline, CDR1 is SGHKS, CDR2 YYEKEE (reference sequence). V was trimmed by 2 bases and J by 3 bases, leaving 15 bases between them. The length of the CDR3 is 15 residues. This chain's CDR3 is CASSLQGHPNYEQYF. CDR3 DNA sequence: TGTGCCAGCAGCTTACAGGGACACCCAAACTACGAGCAGTACTTC.

This rearrangement joins TRBV28 to TRBJ1-4, with TRBD1 identical over 12 bases. The V gene end was trimmed by 6 bases and the J gene end by 7 bases; junction bases not matched to a gene: 3. This CDR3 has 14 residues. Germline V gene data show CDR1 as MDHEN and CDR2 as SYDVKM. This CDR3 reads CASSSGQGAEKLFF. CDR3 nucleotides: TGTGCCAGCAGCTCGGGACAGGGGGCTGAAAAACTGTTTTTT.

This sequence joins TRBV2 and TRBJ1-1; weak D call: TRBD1 (6 bases). V was pared by 4 bases and J by 5 bases, with 11 bases between. CDR3 size: 13 residues. Looked up from germline, CDR1 is SNHLY and CDR2 is FYNNEI. The CDR3 DNA follows: TGTGCCAGCAGTGGGGGGAGGGGGACTGAAGCTTTCTTT. Its protein product is CASSGGRGTEAFF.

The chain employs TRBV11-2 and TRBJ2-7; possibly TRBD1 for D (6 bases). CDR1 is SGHAT, CDR2 FQNNGV, per germline. V lost 2 bases, J lost 5 bases, and 16 bases lay in between. The CDR3 contains 15 residues. The CDR3 DNA follows: TGTGCCAGCAGCTTAACTTCCCGGGCAGGGGACGAGCAGTACTTC. Its protein is CASSLTSRAGDEQYF.

The chain links TRBV14 to TRBJ1-4, with 7 bases matching TRBD1. The trim removed 4 bases at V and 5 bases at J, leaving 10 bases unmatched. Germline values: CDR1 SGHDN, CDR2 FVKESK. This CDR3 has 16 amino acids. The CDR3: CASSPLLGRGNEKLFF. CDR3 nucleotide sequence: TGTGCCAGCAGCCCACTCCTGGGCAGGGGGAATGAAAAACTGTTTTTT.

The chain joins TRBV3-1 (or the pseudogene TRBV3-2) to TRBJ2-5; D is unresolved. V was clipped by 3 bases and J by 5 bases, with 4 bases between them. Per the germline V gene, CDR1 is LGHDT and CDR2 is YNNKEL (reference sequence). The CDR3 length is 11 residues. As DNA, the CDR3 is TGTGCCAGCAGCCAGCGGGAGACCCAGTACTTC. Translation gives CASSQRETQYF.

The chain is built from TRBV19 and TRBJ1-2; 8 nucleotides line up with TRBD1. The CDR3 runs 14 residues. Germline trimming cut 5 bases from V and 4 bases from J; bases unmatched to any gene: 6. Germline CDR1 and CDR2: LNHDA and SQIVND (reference sequence). The CDR3 DNA is TGTGCCAGTAGTGCCGGACAGGGTTCCTATGGCTACACCTTC. Translation gives CASSAGQGSYGYTF.

The CDR3 bases are TGTGCCAGCAGTCGCCAGGGGAACACTGAAGCTTTCTTT. It codes for CASSRQGNTEAFF. V is TRBV25-1 and J is TRBJ1-1; D possibly corresponds to TRBD1 (5 bases). CDR3 length: 13 amino acids. V dropped 5 bases and J dropped 1 base, with 8 bases sitting between them. Germline V gives CDR1 MGHDK, CDR2 SYGVNS.

The rearrangement joins TRBV5-5 to TRBJ1-5, with 9 bases fitting TRBD1. Germline V gene sequence: CDR1 SGHKS, CDR2 YYEKEE (reference sequence). The length of the CDR3 is 13 residues. Trimming took 7 bases from V and 3 from J; bases not matched to a gene: 2. DNA of the CDR3: TGTGCCAGCGGACAGGGGATCAATCAGCCCCAGCATTTT. It codes for CASGQGINQPQHF.

The V call is TRBV25-1, the J call TRBJ1-1; D unclear. Between the trimmed V and J ends, which lost 3 bases and 7 bases, there was a span of 9 bases. CDR1 is MGHDK and CDR2 is SYGVNS in the germline V gene. There are 12 residues in the CDR3. This chain's CDR3 is CASSDSRYEAFF. CDR3 nucleotides: TGTGCCAGCAGTGATAGCCGATATGAAGCTTTCTTT. Complete variable domain (other parts from reference TRBV25-1 and TRBJ1-1): EADIYQTPRYLVIGTGKKITLECSQTMGHDKMYWYQQDPGMELHLIHYSYGVNSTEKGDLSSESTVSRIRTEHFPLTLESARPSHTSQYLCASSDSRYEAFFGQGTRLTVV.

In this sample, this clone turned up a few times. The rearrangement links TRBV19 to TRBJ1-5, with D maybe TRBD1 (5 bases). The CDR3 sequence is 12 residues long. CDR1 and CDR2 (germline): LNHDA, SQIVND (reference sequence). Deletions cut 6 bases from V and 7 bases from J, with 10 bases between. In DNA, the CDR3 is TGTGCCAGTAGGGCAGGGAACCAGCCCCAGCATTTT. Translation: CASRAGNQPQHF. Supplemented by reference TRBV19 and TRBJ1-5, the full variable domain reads DGGITQSPKYLFRKEGQNVTLSCEQNLNHDAMYWYRQDPGQGLRLIYYSQIVNDFQKGDIAEGYSVSREKKESFPLTVTSAQKNPTAFYLCASRAGNQPQHFGDGTRLSIL.